These 14 T cell receptor beta chains were all obtained from the same sample, sequenced in a study of blood T cells in healthy people across ages. Combining a sample-barcoded 5' primer with a J-beta primer mix, a second PCR ran for roughly 7 to 11 cycles. MiXCR was run by TCRdb on the 5' RACE reads, yielding one entry per CDR3 protein. The sample includes under 1 million distinct CDR3 sequences, under 45% seen only once; the top ten take roughly 18%. The sample consisted of blood. Source of these receptors: a man in his 60s in good health.

This sequence joins TRBV9 and TRBJ1-1, with D perhaps matching TRBD1 (5 bases). The germline V gene encodes CDR1 SGDLS and CDR2 YYNGEE. The CDR3 runs to 16 residues. Trimming took 0 bases from V and 1 from J, leaving 13 bases between them. The CDR3 DNA sequence: TGTGCCAGCAGCGTAGATCGCCGGGACTCGAACACTGAAGCTTTCTTT. Amino acids: CASSVDRRDSNTEAFF.

The V gene is TRBV6-2 or TRBV6-3, the J gene TRBJ2-1, with 7 bases matching TRBD2. Germline CDR1 and CDR2: MNHEY and SVGEGT. The V and J ends lost 4 bases and 7 bases, in that order; junction bases with no gene match: 16. The length of the CDR3 is 17 residues. CDR3: CASSSLRLAGLGNEQFF. DNA of the CDR3: TGTGCCAGCAGTTCCCTCCGACTAGCCGGATTGGGGAATGAGCAGTTCTTC.

V is TRBV20-1 and J is TRBJ2-3; either TRBD1 or TRBD2 may fit D (5 bases each). Trimming shortened V by 6 bases and J by 6 bases, and 19 bases separated the two germline ends. This CDR3 region has 14 residues. The V gene's germline CDR1 is DFQATT and CDR2 SNEGSKA (reference sequence). The CDR3 coding sequence is TGCAGTGCCCGGCCGGGCCGAGGGGCCGATACGCAGTATTTT. Its translation: CSARPGRGADTQYF.

The gene calls are TRBV3-1 and TRBJ1-6; D unresolved. The CDR3 sequence is 13 residues long. V shed 3 bases and J shed 12 bases, with 12 bases lying between them. The germline V gene encodes CDR1 LGHDT and CDR2 YNNKEL (reference sequence). The CDR3 nucleotides read TGTGCCAGCAGCCATCGCGGGCGGGGACCCCTCCACTTT. The encoded protein is CASSHRGRGPLHF.

CDR3 nucleotides: TGTGCCAGCAGCTTAGGACAGGGCGGGAGCGGGGAGCTGTTTTTT. Translated: CASSLGQGGSGELFF. The rearrangement uses TRBV7-6 and TRBJ2-2; D may correspond to TRBD1 or TRBD2 (7 bases each). CDR1 and CDR2 from the germline V gene are SGHVS and FNYEAQ. V lost 1 base and J 7 bases, leaving 13 bases between the germline ends. The CDR3 runs to 15 residues.

This clonotype was counted ten times or more. The chain is built from TRBV7-3 and TRBJ2-3; D gene unclear. Germline V lookup: CDR1 SGHTA, CDR2 FQGTGA. V lost 3 bases and J lost 6, with 13 bases in between. The CDR3 runs 14 residues. The CDR3 nucleotides are TGTGCCAGCAGCTTGTATCCCCTAGTGGATACGCAGTATTTT. Encoded protein: CASSLYPLVDTQYF.

The chain recombines TRBV12-3 or TRBV12-4 with TRBJ2-3; D may match TRBD1 or TRBD2 (5 bases each). This CDR3 spans 18 amino acids. V was cut by 1 base and J by 5 bases, with 22 bases left in between. The CDR3 DNA is TGTGCCAGCAGTTTAGTCGAGGGGAATCAATTGGAACAAGATACGCAGTATTTT. Its protein product is CASSLVEGNQLEQDTQYF.

This clonotype was detected many times. V gene TRBV4-3 combines with J gene TRBJ2-3, with a tentative D call TRBD1 (6 bases). Trimming took 0 bases from V and 1 from J, leaving 11 bases between them. The CDR3 runs 16 residues. Germline V lookup: CDR1 LGHNA, CDR2 YSLEER. Here the CDR3 DNA reads TGCGCCAGCAGCCAAGATCCAGGGGTTCGCACAGATACGCAGTATTTT. Its translation: CASSQDPGVRTDTQYF.

This clonotype was seen a handful of times. The chain has TRBV10-3 and TRBJ2-5; D remains ambiguous. Trimming cost V 0 bases and J 1 base, with 9 bases left between them. This CDR3 comprises 15 residues. Germline V gene lookup returns CDR1 ENHRY and CDR2 SYGVKD. The CDR3 coding sequence is TGTGCCATCAGTGAGTCGGGTCAGGCCCAAGAGACCCAGTACTTC. Translating it yields CAISESGQAQETQYF.

This rearrangement joins TRBV7-2 to TRBJ1-2, with 9 bases fitting TRBD1. The J segment lost 4 bases and the V segment lost 5 bases, leaving 8 bases of the junction unmatched. From germline, CDR1 is SGHTA and CDR2 FQGNSA. CDR3 length equals 15 residues. In DNA, the CDR3 is TGTGCCAGCAGCCTCGGGACAGGGAGTTTCTATGGCTACACCTTC. Amino acids: CASSLGTGSFYGYTF.

This chain links TRBV24-1 with TRBJ2-7, with 8 bases aligning to TRBD2. Germline CDR1 KGHDR, CDR2 SFDVKD. The CDR3 runs to 14 residues. V lost 4 bases and J lost 10; bases outside the gene matches: 11. The CDR3 nucleotides are TGTGCCACCAGTGACTCCGGGACTAGTGGCGTCCAGTACTTC. Protein sequence: CATSDSGTSGVQYF.

Only a few counts were recorded for this clonotype. This sequence joins TRBV11-2 and TRBJ1-5; D unresolved. CDR1 and CDR2 (germline): SGHAT, FQNNGV. V dropped 1 base and J dropped 4 bases, with 5 bases sitting between them. This CDR3 has 13 residues. The CDR3 is CASSLAENQPQHF. The CDR3 DNA is TGTGCCAGCAGCTTAGCTGAAAATCAGCCCCAGCATTTT. The full variable domain, rest sourced from reference TRBV11-2 and TRBJ1-5, is EAGVAQSPRYKIIEKRQSVAFWCNPISGHATLYWYQQILGQGPKLLIQFQNNGVVDDSQLPKDRFSAERLKGVDSTLKIQPAKLEDSAVYLCASSLAENQPQHFGDGTRLSIL.

As for this clonotype: Since a much larger clone is just one base distant, this may be a read error. The genes are TRBV5-1 and TRBJ2-1; the D gene could be TRBD1 or TRBD2 (6 bases each). The CDR3 sequence is 13 residues long. CDR1 and CDR2 (germline): SGHRS, YFSETQ. Between the trimmed V and J ends, which lost 4 bases and 10 bases, there was a span of 15 bases. This chain's CDR3 is CASSRGLIYEQFF. CDR3 bases: TGCGCCAGCAGCCGGGGGCTCATCTACGAGCAGTTCTTC.

The chain links TRBV6-2 or TRBV6-3 to TRBJ1-2, with 7 nucleotides matching TRBD1. Germline values: CDR1 MNHEY, CDR2 SVGEGT. This CDR3 has 13 residues. The junction had 5 bases not matched to a gene; V was cut back by 6 bases and J by 4 bases. CDR3 DNA sequence: TGTGCCAGCAGCCGCAACAGGGGCTATGGCTACACCTTC. Amino acid sequence: CASSRNRGYGYTF.